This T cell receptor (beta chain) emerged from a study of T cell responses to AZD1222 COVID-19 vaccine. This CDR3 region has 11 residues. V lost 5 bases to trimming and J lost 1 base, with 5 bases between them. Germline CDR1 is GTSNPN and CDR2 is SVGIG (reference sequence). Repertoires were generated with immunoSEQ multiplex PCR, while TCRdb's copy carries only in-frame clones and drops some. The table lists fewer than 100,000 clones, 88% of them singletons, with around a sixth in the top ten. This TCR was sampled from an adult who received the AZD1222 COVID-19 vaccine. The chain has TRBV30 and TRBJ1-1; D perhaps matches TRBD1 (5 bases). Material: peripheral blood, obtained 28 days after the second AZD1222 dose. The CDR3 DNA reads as TGTGCCTGGGACAGGAACACTGAAGCTTTCTTT. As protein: CAWDRNTEAFF.